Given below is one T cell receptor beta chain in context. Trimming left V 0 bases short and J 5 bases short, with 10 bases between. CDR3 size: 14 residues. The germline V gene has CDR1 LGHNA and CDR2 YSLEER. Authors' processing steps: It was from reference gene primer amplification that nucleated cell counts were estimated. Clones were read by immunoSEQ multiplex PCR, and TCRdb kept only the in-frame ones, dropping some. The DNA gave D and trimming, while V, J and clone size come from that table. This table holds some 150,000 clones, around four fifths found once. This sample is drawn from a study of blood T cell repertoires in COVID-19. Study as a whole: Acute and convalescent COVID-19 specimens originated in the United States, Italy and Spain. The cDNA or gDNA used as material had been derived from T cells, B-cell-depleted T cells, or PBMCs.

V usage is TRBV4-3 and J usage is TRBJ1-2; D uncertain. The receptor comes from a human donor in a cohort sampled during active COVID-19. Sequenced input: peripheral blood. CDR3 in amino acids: CASSQERNTYGYTF. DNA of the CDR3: TGCGCCAGCAGCCAAGAGAGGAACACTTATGGCTACACCTTC.